Following are 5 T cell receptor beta chains from one sample sequenced in a study of T cells in Graves' hyperthyroidism and ophthalmopathy. The source material, RNA transcripts, was used to amplify TCR beta CDR3 regions. HTBI primers were the set used in a first-round RT-PCR of the TCR CDR3. TCRdb called the multiplex PCR reads again in MiXCR, with one record for every CDR3 protein. The data contain around 500,000 distinct CDR3 sequences, 13% to 15% of them singletons. Sequencing used blood. The source is a woman aged 40 to 50 with Graves' hyperthyroidism.

Ten or more counts support this clonotype. Here the CDR3 reads CASSRAGTNGNQPQHF. In nucleotides, the CDR3 is TGTGCCAGCTCACGAGCCGGGACAAACGGCAATCAGCCCCAGCATTTT. The V call is TRBV18, the J call TRBJ1-5; possible D gene TRBD1, 6 bases. This CDR3 has 16 amino acids. Germline values: CDR1 KGHSH, CDR2 LQKENI. V was trimmed by 4 bases and J by 2 bases, leaving 15 bases between them.

This clonotype was recorded at least ten times. The chain links TRBV6-4 to TRBJ1-1; no reliable D call. Germline-derived CDR1 and CDR2 are MRHNA and SNTAGT. CDR3 size: 13 residues. V gave up 0 bases and J gave up 3 bases, with 5 bases separating them. The DNA of the CDR3 is TGTGCCAGCAGTGACTCTAGATACACTGAAGCTTTCTTT. It yields the protein CASSDSRYTEAFF.

Notes on this clonotype: A much larger clone differs by one base, so this may be a read error. The chain employs TRBV9 and TRBJ1-5; the D is unclear. CDR1 is SGDLS, CDR2 YYNGEE, per germline. Trimming removed 0 bases at V and 2 bases at J, with 3 bases between. The CDR3 sequence is 13 residues long. The CDR3 loop is CASSVDGNQPQHF. CDR3 nucleotide sequence: TGTGCCAGCAGCGTAGATGGCAATCAGCCCCAGCATTTT. Complete variable domain (other parts from reference TRBV9 and TRBJ1-5): DSGVTQTPKHLITATGQRVTLRCSPRSGDLSVYWYQQSLDQGLQFLIQYYNGEERAKGNILERFSAQQFPDLHSELNLSSLELGDSALYFCASSVDGNQPQHFGDGTRLSIL.

This clonotype was picked up a small number of times. The genes are TRBV5-5 and TRBJ1-5; tentative D call: TRBD1 (6 bases). Germline V gives CDR1 SGHKS, CDR2 YYEKEE (reference sequence). The V and J ends lost 5 bases and 5 bases respectively, with 11 bases between them. The CDR3 contains 13 residues. The CDR3 loop reads CASSQGMDQPQHF. Written as DNA, the CDR3 is TGTGCCAGCAGTCAGGGGATGGATCAGCCCCAGCATTTT.

This clonotype showed up many times. The gene calls are TRBV4-1 and TRBJ2-7; 9 bases line up with TRBD2. The CDR3 runs to 15 residues. The junction had 2 bases not matched to a gene; V was cut back by 1 base and J by 1 base. Germline lookup yields CDR1 MGHRA and CDR2 YSYEKL. CDR3 region: CASSQALAGSYEQYF. The CDR3 DNA sequence: TGCGCCAGCAGCCAAGCGCTAGCGGGGTCCTACGAGCAGTACTTC.